The T cell receptor beta chain described here comes from a study of response to subunit inactivated influenza vaccine. Study-wide results and limits: The authors offered the suggestion that each seasonal influenza vaccination recruits few new T cells.

This clonotype has a count of ten or more. Its target is unknown. Germline V gene lookup returns CDR1 SGHRS and CDR2 YFSETQ. V lost 4 bases and J lost 6, with 20 bases in between. CDR3 length equals 15 residues. Using its own MiXCR run on the RT-PCR reads, TCRdb lists one record per CDR3 protein. The sample comprises about 520,000 distinct CDR3 sequences, roughly 7.9% of which are singletons, and approximately 14% rests with the top ten. Sequenced material: PBMCs from blood, taken approximately 25 months after vaccination. This clonotype originated in a man aged 45-69 years who received an inactivated influenza vaccine. The V gene is TRBV5-1, the J gene TRBJ2-7, with D perhaps matching TRBD2 (8 bases). The CDR3 region is CASSPGGGQFGEQYF. CDR3 DNA: TGCGCCAGCAGCCCGGGGGGGGGACAGTTCGGCGAGCAGTACTTC.